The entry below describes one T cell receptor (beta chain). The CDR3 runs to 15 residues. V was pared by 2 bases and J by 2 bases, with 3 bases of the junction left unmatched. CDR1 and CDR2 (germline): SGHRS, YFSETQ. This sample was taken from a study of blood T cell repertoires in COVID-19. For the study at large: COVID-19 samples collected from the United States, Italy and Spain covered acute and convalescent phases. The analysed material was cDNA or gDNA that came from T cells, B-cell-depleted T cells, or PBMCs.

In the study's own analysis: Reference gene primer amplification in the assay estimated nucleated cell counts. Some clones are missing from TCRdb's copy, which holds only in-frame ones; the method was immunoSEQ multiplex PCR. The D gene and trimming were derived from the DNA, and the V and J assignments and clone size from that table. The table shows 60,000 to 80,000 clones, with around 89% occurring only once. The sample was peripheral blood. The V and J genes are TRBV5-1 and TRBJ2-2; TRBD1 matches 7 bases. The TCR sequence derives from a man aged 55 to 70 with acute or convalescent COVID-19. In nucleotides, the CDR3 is TGCGCCAGCAGCTTACAGGGGCTTAACACCGGGGAGCTGTTTTTT. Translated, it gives CASSLQGLNTGELFF.